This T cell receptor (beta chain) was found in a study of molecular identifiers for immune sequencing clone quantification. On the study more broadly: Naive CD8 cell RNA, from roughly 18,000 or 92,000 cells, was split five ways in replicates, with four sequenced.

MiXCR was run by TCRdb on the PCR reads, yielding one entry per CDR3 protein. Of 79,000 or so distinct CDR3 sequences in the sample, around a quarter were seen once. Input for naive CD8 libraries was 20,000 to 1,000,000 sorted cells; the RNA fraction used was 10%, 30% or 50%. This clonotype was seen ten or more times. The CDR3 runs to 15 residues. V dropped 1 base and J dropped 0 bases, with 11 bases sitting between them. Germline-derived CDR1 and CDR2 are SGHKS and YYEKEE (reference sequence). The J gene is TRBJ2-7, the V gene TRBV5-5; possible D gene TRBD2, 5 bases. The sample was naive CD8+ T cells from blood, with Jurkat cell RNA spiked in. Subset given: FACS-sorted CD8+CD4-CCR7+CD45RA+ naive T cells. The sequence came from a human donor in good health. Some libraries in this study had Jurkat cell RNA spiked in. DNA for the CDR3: TGTGCCAGCAGCTTGTTTGCGGGCAGCTCCTACGAGCAGTACTTC. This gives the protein CASSLFAGSSYEQYF.